This TCR beta chain came from a study of blood T cell repertoires in COVID-19. Overall study: Sources were T cells, B-cell-depleted T cells, or PBMCs; the material itself was cDNA or gDNA.

The data were produced by immunoSEQ multiplex PCR, yet TCRdb's version contains in-frame clones alone and is incomplete. The sample lists some 99,000 clones; around four fifths were seen once. As to this clone: The same CDR3 arises from other DNA sequences in this sample as well.

Looked up from germline, CDR1 is MDHEN and CDR2 is SYDVKM. The germline V and J ends were trimmed by 6 bases and 7 bases, with 12 bases remaining between them. This CDR3 contains 13 residues. Source material: peripheral blood. This TCR came from a woman in her fifties or sixties with acute or convalescent COVID-19. This rearrangement joins TRBV28 to TRBJ1-4, with a tentative D call TRBD1 (5 bases). DNA of the CDR3: TGTGCCAGCAGCCTCTCCGGGGGTGAAAAACTGTTTTTT. Its translation is CASSLSGGEKLFF.